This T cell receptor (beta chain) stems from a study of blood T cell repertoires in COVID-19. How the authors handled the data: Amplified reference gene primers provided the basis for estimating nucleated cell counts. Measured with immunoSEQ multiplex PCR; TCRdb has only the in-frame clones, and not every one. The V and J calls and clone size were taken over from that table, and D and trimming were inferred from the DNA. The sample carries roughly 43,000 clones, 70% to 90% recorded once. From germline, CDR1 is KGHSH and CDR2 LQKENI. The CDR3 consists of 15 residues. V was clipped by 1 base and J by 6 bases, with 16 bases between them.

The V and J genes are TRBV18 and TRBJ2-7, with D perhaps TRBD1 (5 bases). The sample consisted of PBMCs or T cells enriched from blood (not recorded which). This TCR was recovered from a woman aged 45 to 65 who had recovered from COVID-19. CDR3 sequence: CASSPQFRDGGEQYF. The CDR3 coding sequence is TGTGCCAGCTCACCACAATTCAGGGATGGTGGCGAGCAGTACTTC.